Listed below are T cell receptor beta chains from one sample, sequenced in a study of shared clonotypes between healthy human individuals. The table came from immunoSEQ multiplex PCR; TCRdb's copy has only in-frame clones and leaves some out. The sample holds more than 1,200,000 clones, 98% to 99% seen once. The specimen sequenced was naive CD4+ T cells sorted from blood. These receptors were collected from a man aged 30 to 45 in good health. CDR3s include the opening cysteine and the closing phenylalanine or tryptophan. The order of the fields is CDR3 DNA, CDR3 protein, clone size, D gene, J gene, V gene. D genes are given only for firm matches. Clone size, where shown, is once, few, many, or a class for clones that have expanded.

TGCGCCAGCAGAGACAGGCACACAGATACGCAGTATTTT | CASRDRHTDTQYF | - | - | TRBJ2-3 | TRBV5-1
TGTGCCAGCAGTTCTTTTGAGGGAAGCAATCAGCCCCAGCATTTT | CASSSFEGSNQPQHF | - | - | TRBJ1-5 | TRBV6-5
TGTGCCAGCAGCCACAGGGCCGGGGAGCTGTTTTTT | CASSHRAGELFF | - | - | TRBJ2-2 | TRBV2
TGTGCCAGCAGCCTCGGGACTAGCGGGAGTTATGAGCAGTTCTTC | CASSLGTSGSYEQFF | - | TRBD2 | TRBJ2-1 | TRBV7-8
TGTGCCAGCAGTGGCTCCGGGACTAGCGCCGATGAGCAGTTCTTC | CASSGSGTSADEQFF | - | TRBD2 | TRBJ2-1 | TRBV6-5
TGTGCCAGCACCCGGGACGGACTCTCTGGGGCCAACGTCCTGACTTTC | CASTRDGLSGANVLTF | - | - | TRBJ2-6 | TRBV2
TGTGCCAGCAGCTTAGCTGGGACTAGCGGAAACACAGATACGCAGTATTTT | CASSLAGTSGNTDTQYF | once | TRBD2 | TRBJ2-3 | TRBV7-3
TGTGCCAGCAGCTTAAAGTTTGGGACAGGGCACAATGAGCAGTTCTTC | CASSLKFGTGHNEQFF | - | TRBD1 | TRBJ2-1 | TRBV5-6
TGTGCCAGCAGCTTAAAGGCAGGGAGCGATGAGCAGTTCTTC | CASSLKAGSDEQFF | - | - | TRBJ2-1 | TRBV7-9
TGTGCCAGCAGCTTAGTGGGGGATGGCTACACCTTC | CASSLVGDGYTF | - | - | TRBJ1-2 | TRBV11-1
TGTGCCAGCAGGGTCGATGTCACCACGAACACCGGGGAGCTGTTTTTT | CASRVDVTTNTGELFF | - | - | TRBJ2-2 | TRBV7-2
TGTGCCAGCAGCCCCGGACAGGCCGCGGGGGAAAAACTGTTTTTT | CASSPGQAAGEKLFF | - | TRBD1 | TRBJ1-4 | TRBV14
TGTGCCAGCAGGGCACCCCCAGGACGCGAAAAACTGTTTTTT | CASRAPPGREKLFF | - | - | TRBJ1-4 | TRBV25-1
TGTGCCAGCAGCTTAGCGCTAAATAACAATGAAAAACTGTTTTTT | CASSLALNNNEKLFF | - | - | TRBJ1-4 | TRBV7-9
TGTGCCAGCATTACCCTGGGACAGGGTCGCTACGAGCAGTACTTC | CASITLGQGRYEQYF | - | TRBD1 | TRBJ2-7 | TRBV28
TGTGCCAGCAGCCAGACAGGGGGGTCCTACGAGCAGTACTTC | CASSQTGGSYEQYF | - | TRBD1 | TRBJ2-7 | TRBV6-5
TGTGCCAGCAGTTCGAGACCAGAGGGTGGGAGCACTGAAGCTTTCTTT | CASSSRPEGGSTEAFF | - | - | TRBJ1-1 | TRBV6-5
TGTGCCAGCAGGACGTCTTCTTCTAGCACAGATACGCAGTATTTT | CASRTSSSSTDTQYF | - | - | TRBJ2-3 | TRBV2
TGTGCCAGCAGCTTAGAGAACGGGGCGGGTACGCAGTATTTT | CASSLENGAGTQYF | once | - | TRBJ2-3 | TRBV11-2
TGTGCCAGCAGAGGCAGGGCAACCTCCTACGAGCAGTACTTC | CASRGRATSYEQYF | once | - | TRBJ2-7 | TRBV27
TGTGCCAGCAGCCAGGGACTAGGACTAGCGACAGATACGCAGTATTTT | CASSQGLGLATDTQYF | - | TRBD2 | TRBJ2-3 | TRBV4-2
TGTGCCAGCAGCCTGCAGGACAGGGATTTCGATGAGCAGTTCTTC | CASSLQDRDFDEQFF | - | TRBD1 | TRBJ2-1 | TRBV5-4
TGTGCCAGCAGCTTAGTAGCAGTAAGGGCACGAAACTATGGCTACACCTTC | CASSLVAVRARNYGYTF | - | - | TRBJ1-2 | TRBV7-2
TGTGCCAGCAGCTTGGCAACTGAGTGGCGGAACACCGGGGAGCTGTTTTTT | CASSLATEWRNTGELFF | once | - | TRBJ2-2 | TRBV5-6
TGTGCCAGCAGCTTTGCAGGGTCGAGGCCCCAGCATTTT | CASSFAGSRPQHF | - | - | TRBJ1-5 | TRBV5-6
TGTGCCAGCAGTCCCCTGGACAATGAGCAGTTCTTC | CASSPLDNEQFF | - | - | TRBJ2-1 | TRBV28
TGTGCCAGCTCACCGCCAAGCTCCTACGAGCAGTACTTC | CASSPPSSYEQYF | - | - | TRBJ2-7 | TRBV18
TGTGCCACCAGCAGAGATAAGGGCAGGGGGCAGGTGGCCTACAATGAGCAGTTCTTC | CATSRDKGRGQVAYNEQFF | - | TRBD1 | TRBJ2-1 | TRBV15
TGTGCCAGCAGCTCCACCGGGACTTCTGGAAACACCATATATTTT | CASSSTGTSGNTIYF | - | - | TRBJ1-3 | TRBV16
TGTGCCAGCAGCTTATTTCTGGGTGCAGCGGGGGGTTACACCTTC | CASSLFLGAAGGYTF | - | - | TRBJ1-2 | TRBV7-2
TGTGCCAGCACGATAGGGGATGAAAAACTGTTTTTT | CASTIGDEKLFF | - | - | TRBJ1-4 | TRBV19
TGCAGTGCTTGGGCCTACGAGCAGTACTTC | CSAWAYEQYF | - | - | TRBJ2-7 | TRBV20-1
TGTGCCAGCAGCTCCGCGGGGGCCTATGGCTACACCTTC | CASSSAGAYGYTF | - | - | TRBJ1-2 | TRBV5-5
TGTGCCAGCAGCACAGCCCCAGGGGGGTCCTACGAGCAGTACTTC | CASSTAPGGSYEQYF | - | - | TRBJ2-7 | TRBV7-6
TGTGCCAGCAGCCATCTATATGGGCGAGGACGCGCGACCTACGAGCAGTACTTC | CASSHLYGRGRATYEQYF | - | - | TRBJ2-7 | TRBV28
TGTGCCTGGAGCCTAGGGTCGCGGAGCAATCAGCCCCAGCATTTT | CAWSLGSRSNQPQHF | - | - | TRBJ1-5 | TRBV30
TGTGCCAGCAGCCAAGATCTAGCGGGATTCTATGAGCAGTTCTTC | CASSQDLAGFYEQFF | - | TRBD2 | TRBJ2-1 | TRBV4-2
TGTGCCAGCAGCTTGAGAATCTTACTCCCGTCCGGGGGCTACAATGAGCAGTTCTTC | CASSLRILLPSGGYNEQFF | - | - | TRBJ2-1 | TRBV5-6
TGCGCCAGCAGTGAGCCGATGGGAGCCTACAATGAGCAGTTCTTC | CASSEPMGAYNEQFF | - | - | TRBJ2-1 | TRBV10-2
TGTGCCAGCAGCCAGACCGGAAATAGCAATCAGCCCCAGCATTTT | CASSQTGNSNQPQHF | - | - | TRBJ1-5 | TRBV7-2
TGTGCCAGCAGCTCTGGGGGAGACCAAGATACGCAGTATTTT | CASSSGGDQDTQYF | - | - | TRBJ2-3 | TRBV7-2
TGTGCCAGCAGCTTGTCATTAGGGTACGATGAGCAGTTCTTC | CASSLSLGYDEQFF | - | - | TRBJ2-1 | TRBV5-4
TGCGCCAGCAAGGACAGGGGTGGGAGCAATGAAAAACTGTTTTTT | CASKDRGGSNEKLFF | - | TRBD1 | TRBJ1-4 | TRBV5-1
TGTGCCAGCAGCTTAGAATACGGCTACGAGCAGTACTTC | CASSLEYGYEQYF | - | - | TRBJ2-7 | TRBV7-7